The text below deals with one T cell receptor (beta chain). The antigen is not known. CDR3 length: 16 residues. CDR1 MDHEN and CDR2 SYDVKM come from the germline V gene. V dropped 6 bases and J dropped 0; count of bases not matched to a gene: 8. The sample is drawn from a study of shared clonotypes between healthy human individuals. Study observations and caveats: Unshared clonotypes carried lower generation probabilities than those common to all four donors.

Per the study methods: Without quality scores, immunoSEQ junctional reads could not be filtered like full-length reads. Generated by immunoSEQ multiplex PCR, the TCRdb table keeps only in-frame clones and is missing some. V, J and clone size are those of that table, while D and trimming were read from the DNA. The table has approximately 740,000 clones, around 72% seen once. The sequence was collected from a woman aged 30 to 39 in good health. Specimen: memory CD4+ T cells sorted from blood. This sample's subset: CD45RA-negative fraction. This rearrangement joins TRBV28 to TRBJ2-1; the match to TRBD2 covers 7 bases. CDR3 residues: CASSYSGFSSYNEQFF. Written as DNA, the CDR3 is TGTGCCAGCAGCTATAGCGGGTTCAGCTCCTACAATGAGCAGTTCTTC.